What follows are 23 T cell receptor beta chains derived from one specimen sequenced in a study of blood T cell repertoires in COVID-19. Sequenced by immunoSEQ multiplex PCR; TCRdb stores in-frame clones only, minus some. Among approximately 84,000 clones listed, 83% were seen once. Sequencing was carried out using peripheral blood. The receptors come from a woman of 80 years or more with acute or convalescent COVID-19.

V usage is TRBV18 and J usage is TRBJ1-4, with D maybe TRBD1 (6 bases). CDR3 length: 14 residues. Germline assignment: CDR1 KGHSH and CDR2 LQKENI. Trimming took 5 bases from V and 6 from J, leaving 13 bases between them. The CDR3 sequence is CASSLGARDEKLFF. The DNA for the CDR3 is TGTGCCAGCTCATTGGGGGCGCGGGATGAAAAACTGTTTTTT. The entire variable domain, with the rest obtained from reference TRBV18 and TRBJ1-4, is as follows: NAGVMQNPRHLVRRRGQEARLRCSPMKGHSHVYWYRQLPEEGLKFMVYLQKENIIDESGMPKERFSAEFPKEGPSILRIQQVVRGDSAAYFCASSLGARDEKLFFGSGTQLSVL.

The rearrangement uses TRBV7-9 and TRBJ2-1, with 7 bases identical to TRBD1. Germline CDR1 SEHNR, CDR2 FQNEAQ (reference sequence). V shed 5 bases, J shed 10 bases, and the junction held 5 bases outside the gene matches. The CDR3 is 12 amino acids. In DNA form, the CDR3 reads TGTGCCAGCAGCCTTGACAGGGTCGAGCAGTTCTTC. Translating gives CASSLDRVEQFF.

Here the CDR3 DNA reads TGTGCCAGCAGCATGGGACAGGGGACGTACGAGCAGTACTTC. This translates into CASSMGQGTYEQYF. J is TRBJ2-7 and V is TRBV5-6, with 10 bases aligning to TRBD1. The junction had 5 bases not matched to a gene; V was cut back by 4 bases and J by 4 bases. The CDR3 loop spans 14 amino acids. CDR1 SGHDT and CDR2 YYEEEE come from the germline V gene. Variable domain in full (rest from reference TRBV5-6 and TRBJ2-7): DAGVTQSPTHLIKTRGQQVTLRCSPKSGHDTVSWYQQALGQGPQFIFQYYEEEERQRGNFPDRFSGHQFPNYSSELNVNALLLGDSALYLCASSMGQGTYEQYFGPGTRLTVT.

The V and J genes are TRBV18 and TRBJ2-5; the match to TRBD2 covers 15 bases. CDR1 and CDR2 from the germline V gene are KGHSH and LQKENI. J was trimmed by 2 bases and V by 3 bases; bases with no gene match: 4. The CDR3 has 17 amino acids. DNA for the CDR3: TGTGCCAGCTCACCCCTTGGGACTAGCGGGAGGCAAGAGACCCAGTACTTC. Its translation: CASSPLGTSGRQETQYF.

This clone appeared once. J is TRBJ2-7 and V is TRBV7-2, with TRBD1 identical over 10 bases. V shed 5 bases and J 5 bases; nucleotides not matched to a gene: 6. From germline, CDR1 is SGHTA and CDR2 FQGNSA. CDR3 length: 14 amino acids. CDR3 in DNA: TGTGCCAGCAGCCGGGACAGGGGCCTCGACGAGCAGTACTTC. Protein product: CASSRDRGLDEQYF.

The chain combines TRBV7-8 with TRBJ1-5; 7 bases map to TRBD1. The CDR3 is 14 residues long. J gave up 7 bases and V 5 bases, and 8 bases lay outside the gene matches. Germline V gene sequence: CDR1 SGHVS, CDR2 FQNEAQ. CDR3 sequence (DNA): TGTGCCAGCAGCCTACGACAGGGTGAGCAGCCCCAGCATTTT. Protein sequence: CASSLRQGEQPQHF.

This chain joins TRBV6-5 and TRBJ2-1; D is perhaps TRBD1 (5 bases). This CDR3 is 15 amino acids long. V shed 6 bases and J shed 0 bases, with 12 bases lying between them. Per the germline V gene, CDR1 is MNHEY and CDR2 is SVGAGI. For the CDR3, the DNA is TGTGCCAGCAGGACAGCCGGAAGCTCCTACAATGAGCAGTTCTTC. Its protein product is CASRTAGSSYNEQFF.

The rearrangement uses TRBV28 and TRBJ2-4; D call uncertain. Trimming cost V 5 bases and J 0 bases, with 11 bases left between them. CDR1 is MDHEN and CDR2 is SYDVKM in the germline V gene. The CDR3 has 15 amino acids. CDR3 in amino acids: CASSTVILAKNIQYF. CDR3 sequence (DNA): TGTGCCAGCAGTACCGTTATACTAGCCAAAAACATTCAGTACTTC.

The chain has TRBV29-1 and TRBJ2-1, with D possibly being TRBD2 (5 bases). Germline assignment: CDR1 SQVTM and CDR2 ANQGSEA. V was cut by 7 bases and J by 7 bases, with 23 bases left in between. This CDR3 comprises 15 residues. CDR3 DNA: TGCAGCGGGTCCCGGAGTTCTTCGGGGTCGAATGAGCAGTTCTTC. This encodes CSGSRSSSGSNEQFF.

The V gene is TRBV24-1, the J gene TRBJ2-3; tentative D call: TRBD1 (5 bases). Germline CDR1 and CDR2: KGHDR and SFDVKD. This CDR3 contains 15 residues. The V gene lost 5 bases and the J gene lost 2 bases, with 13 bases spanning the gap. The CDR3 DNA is TGTGCCACCAGTGTAGGGGTGAGTCACACAGATACGCAGTATTTT. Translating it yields CATSVGVSHTDTQYF.

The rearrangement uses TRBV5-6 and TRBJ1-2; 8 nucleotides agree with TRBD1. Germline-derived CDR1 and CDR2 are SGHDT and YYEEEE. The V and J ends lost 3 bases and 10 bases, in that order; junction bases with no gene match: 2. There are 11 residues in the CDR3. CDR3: CASSSGGAYTF. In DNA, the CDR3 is TGTGCCAGCAGCTCAGGGGGCGCCTACACCTTC.

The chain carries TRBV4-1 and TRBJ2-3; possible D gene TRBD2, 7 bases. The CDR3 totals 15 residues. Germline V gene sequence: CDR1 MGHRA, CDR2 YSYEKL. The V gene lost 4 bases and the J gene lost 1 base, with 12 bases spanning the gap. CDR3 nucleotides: TGCGCCAGCAGCCGGGGGCGGGGGCGCACAGATACGCAGTATTTT. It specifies CASSRGRGRTDTQYF.

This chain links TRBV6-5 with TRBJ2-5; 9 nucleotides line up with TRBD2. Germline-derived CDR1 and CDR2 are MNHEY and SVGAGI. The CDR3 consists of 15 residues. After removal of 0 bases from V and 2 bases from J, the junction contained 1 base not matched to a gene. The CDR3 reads CASSYSLAGQETQYF. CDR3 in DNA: TGTGCCAGCAGTTACTCACTAGCGGGTCAAGAGACCCAGTACTTC.

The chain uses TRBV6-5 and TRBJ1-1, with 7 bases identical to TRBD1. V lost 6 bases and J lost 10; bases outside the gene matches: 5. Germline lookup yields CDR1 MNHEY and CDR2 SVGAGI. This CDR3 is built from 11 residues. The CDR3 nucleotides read TGTGCCAGCAGAACGCGACAGGGAGCTTTCTTT. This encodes CASRTRQGAFF.

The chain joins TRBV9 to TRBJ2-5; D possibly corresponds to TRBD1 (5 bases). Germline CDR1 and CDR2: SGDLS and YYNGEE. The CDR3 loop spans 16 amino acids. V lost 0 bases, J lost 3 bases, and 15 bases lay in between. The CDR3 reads CASSVAPGALEETQYF. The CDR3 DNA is TGTGCCAGCAGCGTAGCTCCTGGGGCGTTAGAAGAGACCCAGTACTTC.

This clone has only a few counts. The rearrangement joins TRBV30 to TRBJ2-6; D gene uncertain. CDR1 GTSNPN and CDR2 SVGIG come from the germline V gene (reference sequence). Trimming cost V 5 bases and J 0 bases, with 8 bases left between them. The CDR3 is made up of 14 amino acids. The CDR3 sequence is CAWDENSGANVLTF. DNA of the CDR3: TGTGCCTGGGACGAGAACTCTGGGGCCAACGTCCTGACTTTC.

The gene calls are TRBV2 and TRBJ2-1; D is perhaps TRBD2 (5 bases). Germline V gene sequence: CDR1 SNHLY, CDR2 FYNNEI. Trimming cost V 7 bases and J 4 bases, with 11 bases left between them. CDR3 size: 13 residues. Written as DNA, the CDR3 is TGTGCCAGCATAAGCGGAACTTACAATGAGCAGTTCTTC. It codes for CASISGTYNEQFF.

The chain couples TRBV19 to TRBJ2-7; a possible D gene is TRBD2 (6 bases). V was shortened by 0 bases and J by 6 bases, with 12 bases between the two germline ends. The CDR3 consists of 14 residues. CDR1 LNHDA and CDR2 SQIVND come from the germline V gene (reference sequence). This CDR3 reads CASSIEMGSGEQYF. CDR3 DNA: TGTGCCAGTAGTATAGAAATGGGTAGCGGCGAGCAGTACTTC. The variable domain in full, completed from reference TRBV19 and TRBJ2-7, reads DGGITQSPKYLFRKEGQNVTLSCEQNLNHDAMYWYRQDPGQGLRLIYYSQIVNDFQKGDIAEGYSVSREKKESFPLTVTSAQKNPTAFYLCASSIEMGSGEQYFGPGTRLTVT.

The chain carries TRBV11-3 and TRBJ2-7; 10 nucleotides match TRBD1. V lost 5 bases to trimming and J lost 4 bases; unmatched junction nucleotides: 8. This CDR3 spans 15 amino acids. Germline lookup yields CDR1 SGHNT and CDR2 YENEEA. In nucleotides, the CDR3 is TGTGCCAGCAGCGCAACCGGGACAGGGGTGTACGAGCAGTACTTC. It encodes CASSATGTGVYEQYF.

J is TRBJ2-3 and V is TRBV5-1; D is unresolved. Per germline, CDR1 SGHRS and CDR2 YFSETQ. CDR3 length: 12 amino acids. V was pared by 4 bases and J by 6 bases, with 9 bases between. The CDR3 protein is CASSLQLDTQYF. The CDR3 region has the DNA TGCGCCAGCAGCCTACAGTTGGATACGCAGTATTTT.

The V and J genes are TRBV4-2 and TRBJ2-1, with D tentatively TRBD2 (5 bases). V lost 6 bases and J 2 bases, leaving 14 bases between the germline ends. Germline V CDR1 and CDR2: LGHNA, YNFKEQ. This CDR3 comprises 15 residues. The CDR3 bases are TGTGCCAGCAGTCTCGGGGAGTCCCCCTACAATGAGCAGTTCTTC. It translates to CASSLGESPYNEQFF.

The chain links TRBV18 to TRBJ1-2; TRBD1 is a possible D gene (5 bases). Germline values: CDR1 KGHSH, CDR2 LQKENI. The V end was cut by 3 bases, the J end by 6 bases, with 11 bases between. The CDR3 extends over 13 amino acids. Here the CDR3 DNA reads TGTGCCAGCTCACCCCCGGGGGGGGATGGCTACACCTTC. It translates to CASSPPGGDGYTF.

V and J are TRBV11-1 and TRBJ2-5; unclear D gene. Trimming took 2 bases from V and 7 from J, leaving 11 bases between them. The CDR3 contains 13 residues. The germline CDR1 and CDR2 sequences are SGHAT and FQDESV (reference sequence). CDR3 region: CASSLSDSGTQYF. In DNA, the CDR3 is TGTGCCAGCAGCTTATCCGATTCCGGGACCCAGTACTTC.